Listed below are T cell receptor beta chains from one sample, sequenced in a study of blood T cells in healthy people across ages. TCRdb fed the 5' RACE reads into MiXCR, producing one record per CDR3 protein. Here the sample spans about 400,000 distinct CDR3 sequences, approximately 52% being singletons. The sequenced material came from blood. These receptors were taken from a man aged 60-69 years in good health. CDR3s include the opening cysteine and the closing phenylalanine or tryptophan. D genes are given only for firm matches. Only part of the rows carry a size: once, few, many, or a class if the clone is expanded.

j_call	d_call	v_call	clone_size	cdr3_aa	cdr3_nt
TRBJ2-7	-	TRBV20-1	many	CSARDSGLGEQYF	TGCAGTGCTAGAGATTCGGGGTTGGGCGAGCAGTACTTC
TRBJ2-7	TRBD2	TRBV6-5	-	CASSSQRGPNEQYF	TGTGCCAGCAGCTCTCAGCGGGGGCCTAACGAGCAGTACTTC
TRBJ2-1	-	TRBV4-2	-	CASSHPGVDEQFF	TGTGCCAGCAGCCACCCGGGGGTAGATGAGCAGTTCTTC
TRBJ1-5	-	TRBV6-6	-	CASNLEGGQYRNQPQHF	TGTGCCAGCAACCTAGAGGGTGGACAGTATCGGAATCAGCCCCAGCATTTT
TRBJ2-5	TRBD2	TRBV20-1	-	CSAQRGPETQYF	TGCAGTGCGCAGCGGGGGCCAGAGACCCAGTACTTC
TRBJ2-5	-	TRBV29-1	few	CSVQGQGETQYF	TGCAGCGTTCAGGGGCAGGGAGAGACCCAGTACTTC
TRBJ2-7	-	TRBV7-2	many	CASSLGTRGPYEQYF	TGTGCCAGCAGCTTAGGGACTAGGGGGCCGTACGAGCAGTACTTC
TRBJ2-5	-	TRBV12-5	-	CASGADSQETQYF	TGTGCTAGTGGCGCGGACAGCCAAGAGACCCAGTACTTC
TRBJ2-5	TRBD2	TRBV27	-	CASSWGLVVDEQYF	TGTGCCAGCAGTTGGGGACTAGTGGTTGATGAGCAGTACTTC
TRBJ2-1	TRBD2	TRBV5-1	many	CASSTQSRDYLNNEQFF	TGCGCCAGCAGCACCCAGTCCCGGGACTACCTGAACAATGAGCAGTTCTTC
TRBJ2-7	TRBD1	TRBV20-1	many	CSARDHGQGSYEQYF	TGCAGTGCTAGAGATCATGGACAGGGCTCCTACGAGCAGTACTTC
TRBJ2-5	TRBD2	TRBV7-2	-	CASSLAHGGGKVQETQYF	TGTGCCAGCAGCTTAGCGCATGGCGGGGGGAAAGTTCAAGAGACCCAGTACTTC
TRBJ2-1	TRBD2	TRBV7-2	-	CASSPLAGGPREQFF	TGTGCCAGCAGCCCACTAGCGGGAGGGCCTCGTGAGCAGTTCTTC
TRBJ1-2	-	TRBV4-2	-	CAISQDGAGVAGYTF	TGTGCCATCAGCCAAGATGGGGCGGGGGTAGCAGGCTACACCTTC
TRBJ2-1	TRBD2	TRBV4-1	-	CASSQQPGPGPGGDERFF	TGCGCCAGCAGCCAACAACCGGGACCAGGCCCCGGGGGGGATGAGCGGTTCTTC
TRBJ2-5	-	TRBV6-5	-	CASSPLDGTQYF	TGTGCCAGCAGTCCCCTGGACGGGACCCAGTACTTC
TRBJ2-5	-	TRBV28	few	CASSPAGTQYF	TGTGCCAGCAGTCCGGCTGGGACCCAGTACTTC
TRBJ2-5	TRBD1	TRBV7-9	-	CASRGTGPQETQYF	TGTGCCAGCAGGGGGACAGGGCCCCAAGAGACCCAGTACTTC
TRBJ2-1	TRBD1	TRBV25-1	-	CASSESTGAYNEQFF	TGTGCCAGCAGTGAATCCACAGGGGCGTACAATGAGCAGTTCTTC
TRBJ1-2	-	TRBV20-1	few	CSARDGGRGYDGYTF	TGCAGTGCTAGAGATGGCGGCAGAGGCTATGATGGCTACACCTTC
TRBJ2-7	-	TRBV6-5	-	CASRLGNSQREQYF	TGTGCCAGCAGGCTGGGGAACAGCCAACGCGAGCAGTACTTC
TRBJ2-7	-	TRBV5-1	many	CASSLDTAYEQYF	TGCGCCAGCAGCTTGGACACCGCCTACGAGCAGTACTTC
TRBJ2-3	-	TRBV14	-	CASSILEATQYF	TGTGCCAGCAGCATACTAGAAGCTACGCAGTATTTT
TRBJ2-7	-	TRBV10-3	-	CAISESMDRGHEQYF	TGTGCCATCAGTGAGTCGATGGACAGAGGCCACGAGCAGTACTTC
TRBJ2-3	-	TRBV29-1	-	CSVRQDTQYF	TGCAGCGTAAGACAGGATACGCAGTATTTT
TRBJ1-2	TRBD1	TRBV5-1	-	CANRMDRDYGYTF	TGCGCCAACAGGATGGACAGGGACTATGGCTACACCTTC
TRBJ2-1	TRBD2	TRBV7-2	-	CASSVGTRWGNEQFF	TGTGCCAGCAGCGTCGGGACTAGATGGGGCAATGAGCAGTTCTTC
TRBJ2-3	TRBD1	TRBV27	-	CASSSNPGTGIDTQYF	TGTGCCAGCAGTTCAAACCCCGGGACAGGGATAGATACGCAGTATTTT
TRBJ2-1	TRBD2	TRBV29-1	-	CSAAKGTSGSYNEQFF	TGCAGCGCCGCCAAAGGGACTAGCGGTTCCTACAATGAGCAGTTCTTC
TRBJ2-7	TRBD2	TRBV5-1	many	CASSLRAGTSKRAYEQYF	TGCGCCAGCAGCTTGCGAGCTGGGACTAGCAAGAGAGCCTACGAGCAGTACTTC
TRBJ2-1	-	TRBV28	few	CASTRLNEQFF	TGTGCCAGCACCCGATTAAATGAGCAGTTCTTC
TRBJ2-5	TRBD2	TRBV4-3	-	CASSQGGEGYQETQYF	TGCGCCAGCAGCCAAGGGGGGGAGGGATACCAAGAGACCCAGTACTTC
TRBJ1-1	-	TRBV15	-	CATSRERGGGTEAFF	TGTGCCACCAGCAGAGAGCGGGGGGGAGGAACTGAAGCTTTCTTT
TRBJ2-3	TRBD2	TRBV5-6	-	CASSSSGKTDTQYF	TGTGCCAGCAGCTCTAGCGGGAAGACAGATACGCAGTATTTT
TRBJ2-7	-	TRBV7-9	once	CASSSYHYEQYF	TGTGCCAGCAGCTCCTACCATTACGAGCAGTACTTC
TRBJ2-1	-	TRBV28	few	CASGLPYNEQFF	TGTGCCAGCGGCTTGCCGTACAATGAGCAGTTCTTC
TRBJ2-2	-	TRBV3-1	-	CASSQESGTNTGELFF	TGTGCCAGCAGCCAAGAGTCGGGAACGAACACCGGGGAGCTGTTTTTT
TRBJ2-7	TRBD2	TRBV28	-	CASTSSGSSYEQYF	TGTGCCAGCACCTCTAGCGGGAGTTCCTACGAGCAGTACTTC
TRBJ2-3	TRBD1	TRBV20-1	-	CSVLDRGTDTQYF	TGCAGTGTCCTGGACAGGGGCACAGATACGCAGTATTTT
TRBJ2-1	-	TRBV20-1	-	CSAGGPGPQNEQFF	TGCAGTGCTGGGGGGCCAGGCCCGCAAAATGAGCAGTTCTTC
TRBJ2-3	TRBD1	TRBV12-3/TRBV12-4	-	CASARGRGDTQYF	TGTGCCAGCGCCAGGGGGCGTGGAGATACGCAGTATTTT
TRBJ2-1	-	TRBV29-1	few	CSVHAPRGRSYNEQFF	TGCAGCGTCCATGCCCCCAGAGGGCGCTCCTACAATGAGCAGTTCTTC
TRBJ1-2	-	TRBV6-5	few	CASSSPGQGGYGYTF	TGTGCCAGCAGTTCCCCCGGGCAGGGTGGCTATGGCTACACCTTC
TRBJ2-5	-	TRBV7-2	few	CASSSSGPLGEQYF	TGTGCCAGCAGCTCGAGCGGACCACTCGGGGAGCAGTACTTC
TRBJ1-2	-	TRBV2	-	CARDLVRHASDYTF	TGTGCCAGGGATCTGGTACGGCATGCCTCGGACTACACCTTC
TRBJ2-1	TRBD2	TRBV10-3	few	CAISEPSGRASYNEQFF	TGTGCCATCAGTGAACCTAGCGGGAGGGCCTCCTACAATGAGCAGTTCTTC
TRBJ2-3	TRBD2	TRBV2	-	CASGRLAGGPGDTQYF	TGTGCCAGCGGCAGACTAGCGGGGGGGCCTGGAGATACGCAGTATTTT